This T cell receptor (beta chain) derives from a study of blood T cell repertoires in COVID-19. Looking at the study overall: PBMCs, B-cell-depleted T cells, or T cells provided the cDNA or gDNA that made up the material.

V dropped 3 bases and J dropped 3 bases, with 18 bases sitting between them. The CDR3 spans 17 residues. Germline loops: CDR1 KGHDR, CDR2 SFDVKD. Sequencing used immunoSEQ multiplex PCR; TCRdb keeps in-frame clones, though not all of them. The data contain fewer than 150,000 clones, approximately 85% of them singletons. The sequence was obtained from a human donor in a cohort sampled during active COVID-19. V is TRBV24-1 and J is TRBJ2-3, with D perhaps matching TRBD2 (7 bases). Sequencing used peripheral blood. The DNA of the CDR3 is TGTGCCACCAGTGATCCTGGAGGGGGGGCGCCTACAGATACGCAGTATTTT. Encoded protein: CATSDPGGGAPTDTQYF.